Detailed here is one T cell receptor (beta chain). Its antigen remains unknown. Documented treatment: oral pan-JAK inhibitor, 5-10 mg twice daily. The data originate from a study of CD8+ T cells in alopecia areata. The study, taken as a whole, reports: Against the mouse data, patients shared TCRs less clearly, possibly for HLA reasons. In scalp samples, resident alphabeta T cells of normal skin are also sequenced. Many expanded lesional clones remained in scalp and blood on tofacitinib.

As the sequencing template, cDNA was produced by extracting RNA and reverse transcribing it. Sequencing was performed with immunoSEQ multiplex PCR; in TCRdb, only in-frame clones are kept and a portion is missing. The sample has under 300,000 clones; about 62% are singletons. After removal of 6 bases from V and 3 bases from J, the junction contained 3 bases not matched to a gene. Germline V gene sequence: CDR1 KGHSH, CDR2 LQKENI. The CDR3 spans 13 residues. Sequences were derived from CD4+ T cells sorted from blood, sampled between weeks 51 and 52, from a patient treated with tofacitinib. The clonotype comes from a human donor with alopecia areata. The V and J genes are TRBV18 and TRBJ2-7; 9 positions match TRBD1. CDR3 DNA: TGTGCCAGCTCTCTGACAGGGGGCTACGAGCAGTACTTC. It encodes CASSLTGGYEQYF.